A selection of T cell receptor beta chains follows, all from one sample in a study of blood T cell repertoires in COVID-19. The assay was immunoSEQ multiplex PCR, and TCRdb's table has in-frame clones only and misses some. The sample lists around 270,000 clones, about 83% occurring once. Sequencing was done on a sample of peripheral blood. Receptors were obtained from a woman between 35 and 50 years old who had recovered from COVID-19. The CDR3 runs from the conserved cysteine through the conserved F or W. The order of the fields is CDR3 length, J gene, D gene, clone size, V gene, CDR3 protein, CDR3 DNA. D genes are given only for firm matches. Some rows mark clone size as missing; the rest say once, few, many or name a class of expanded clone.

15,TRBJ1-4,.,.,TRBV27,CASSPRDPGNEKLFF,TGTGCCAGCAGTCCGCGGGACCCAGGGAATGAAAAACTGTTTTTT
17,TRBJ2-3,TRBD2,.,TRBV10-3,CAIRTSGGFRGTDTQYF,TGTGCCATCAGGACTAGCGGGGGGTTCCGGGGCACAGATACGCAGTATTTT
14,TRBJ1-3,.,.,TRBV6-5,CASSSTKAGNTIYF,TGTGCCAGCAGTTCTACCAAAGCCGGAAACACCATATATTTT
14,TRBJ2-1,TRBD2,.,TRBV19,CASEGAGLVGEQFF,TGTGCCAGTGAGGGAGCGGGGTTAGTTGGTGAGCAGTTCTTC
13,TRBJ1-5,.,.,TRBV5-5,CASSSSGDQPQHF,TGTGCCAGCAGCTCCAGCGGGGATCAGCCCCAGCATTTT
17,TRBJ2-1,TRBD1,.,TRBV5-1,CASTLGAGGRSYNEQFF,TGCGCCAGCACCCTGGGGGCAGGGGGAAGGTCCTACAATGAGCAGTTCTTC
15,TRBJ1-5,.,once,TRBV6-4,CASLDRGTTSQPQHF,TGTGCCAGTTTGGATAGGGGGACCACCTCTCAGCCCCAGCATTTT
17,TRBJ1-6,.,.,TRBV7-8,CASSQFFPSSYNSPLHF,TGTGCCAGCAGCCAATTTTTCCCGAGCTCCTATAATTCACCCCTCCACTTT
15,TRBJ2-7,.,.,TRBV11-2,CASSTQVGGSYEQYF,TGTGCCAGCAGCACACAGGTGGGGGGTTCCTACGAGCAGTACTTC
13,TRBJ1-1,TRBD1,.,TRBV30,CACTGGGRTEAFF,TGTGCCTGTACAGGGGGTGGAAGGACTGAAGCTTTCTTT
16,TRBJ2-1,TRBD2,once,TRBV28,CASRTPSGGDYNEQFF,TGTGCCAGCAGAACCCCTAGCGGGGGGGACTACAATGAGCAGTTCTTC
16,TRBJ2-1,TRBD2,.,TRBV4-2,CASSQRLAGGYNEQFF,TGTGCCAGCAGCCAGAGACTAGCGGGGGGGTACAATGAGCAGTTCTTC
15,TRBJ2-1,TRBD1,.,TRBV7-9,CASSLRAGGGHEQFF,TGTGCCAGCAGCTTAAGGGCAGGGGGCGGACATGAGCAGTTCTTC
14,TRBJ1-1,.,once,TRBV2,CASSNQGTDTEAFF,TGTGCCAGCAGTAACCAGGGAACGGACACTGAAGCTTTCTTT
13,TRBJ2-7,TRBD1,.,TRBV19,CASSTWTGHEQYF,TGTGCCAGTAGTACATGGACAGGGCACGAGCAGTACTTC
15,TRBJ2-7,TRBD1,.,TRBV5-4,CASSPEGTVSYEQYF,TGTGCCAGCAGCCCGGAAGGGACAGTATCCTACGAGCAGTACTTC
15,TRBJ1-1,.,.,TRBV19,CASSIGRVMNTEAFF,TGTGCCAGTAGTATCGGGAGGGTTATGAACACTGAAGCTTTCTTT
18,TRBJ2-3,TRBD1,.,TRBV29-1,CSARPGQSQGYVPDTQYF,TGCAGCGCACGCCCGGGACAGAGTCAGGGATACGTGCCGGATACGCAGTATTTT
14,TRBJ1-1,TRBD1,once,TRBV29-1,CSVLSRTGATEAFF,TGCAGCGTTCTTTCGCGGACAGGGGCCACTGAAGCTTTCTTT
15,TRBJ1-2,TRBD1,.,TRBV19,CASSTRQGKTYGYTF,TGTGCCAGTAGTACCCGACAGGGGAAGACCTATGGCTACACCTTC
12,TRBJ2-2,.,.,TRBV29-1,CSVDTLTGELFF,TGCAGCGTAGACACCCTCACCGGGGAGCTGTTTTTT
18,TRBJ2-2,TRBD1,.,TRBV11-2,CASSSPLGQGVGTGELFF,TGTGCCAGCAGCTCCCCCCTCGGGCAGGGGGTTGGCACCGGGGAGCTGTTTTTT
17,TRBJ2-7,TRBD2,.,TRBV6-6,CASSPPLAAGGAYEQYF,TGTGCCAGCAGTCCTCCCTTAGCTGCGGGGGGTGCCTACGAGCAGTACTTC
14,TRBJ2-5,.,.,TRBV19,CASSIDHSQETQYF,TGTGCCAGTAGTATAGATCACAGCCAAGAGACCCAGTACTTC
14,TRBJ2-5,TRBD2,.,TRBV7-9,CASRDSGGLETQYF,TGTGCCAGCAGGGACAGCGGGGGTTTAGAGACCCAGTACTTC
15,TRBJ2-3,.,few,TRBV2,CASSVTQGGTDTQYF,TGTGCCAGCAGTGTGACCCAGGGTGGGACAGATACGCAGTATTTT
16,TRBJ2-7,.,.,TRBV6-6,CASSYSRHSPDREQYF,TGTGCCAGCAGTTACTCTCGTCACAGCCCCGATCGGGAGCAGTACTTC
18,TRBJ2-5,TRBD1,.,TRBV18,CASSPPGQGNLFLETQYF,TGTGCCAGCTCACCCCCGGGACAGGGGAACCTCTTTCTTGAGACCCAGTACTTC
16,TRBJ1-6,.,.,TRBV28,CASSLDRTSYNSPLHF,TGTGCCAGCAGTTTAGACAGAACCTCCTATAATTCACCCCTCCACTTT
13,TRBJ1-1,.,.,TRBV12-3/TRBV12-4,CASSLRGGTEAFF,TGTGCCAGCAGTTTAAGAGGGGGCACTGAAGCTTTCTTT
13,TRBJ1-2,.,.,TRBV15,CATSRGFGYGYTF,TGTGCCACCAGCAGAGGGTTCGGCTATGGCTACACCTTC
16,TRBJ1-3,TRBD1,.,TRBV5-1,CASSADRATLGNTIYF,TGCGCCAGCAGCGCTGACAGGGCGACGTTGGGAAACACCATATATTTT
15,TRBJ2-3,.,.,TRBV11-3,CASSSAQGSTDTQYF,TGTGCCAGCAGCTCGGCACAGGGCAGCACAGATACGCAGTATTTT
16,TRBJ2-1,TRBD2,.,TRBV6-6,CASSYSGSGGYNEQFF,TGTGCCAGCAGTTACTCGGGTAGCGGGGGGTACAATGAGCAGTTCTTC
15,TRBJ1-2,TRBD1,.,TRBV6-5,CASSLDRGYTYGYTF,TGTGCCAGCAGCCTAGACAGGGGGTACACCTATGGCTACACCTTC
13,TRBJ2-7,.,few,TRBV5-1,CASSLNTAYEQYF,TGCGCCAGCAGCTTGAATACAGCCTACGAGCAGTACTTC
15,TRBJ2-4,TRBD2,.,TRBV5-4,CASSLALAGKNIQYF,TGTGCCAGCAGCTTGGCCCTAGCGGGGAAAAACATTCAGTACTTC
14,TRBJ2-5,TRBD2,.,TRBV28,CASSLAGAKETQYF,TGTGCCAGCAGTCTAGCGGGGGCCAAAGAGACCCAGTACTTC
15,TRBJ1-1,TRBD1,.,TRBV19,CASIPWTGSNTEAFF,TGTGCCAGTATTCCCTGGACAGGGTCGAACACTGAAGCTTTCTTT
16,TRBJ1-3,.,.,TRBV4-2,CASSQERQLGGNTIYF,TGTGCCAGCAGCCAAGAGAGGCAACTAGGCGGAAACACCATATATTTT
14,TRBJ2-5,TRBD1,.,TRBV6-6,CASSNRTGWETQYF,TGTGCCAGCAGTAACCGGACAGGGTGGGAGACCCAGTACTTC